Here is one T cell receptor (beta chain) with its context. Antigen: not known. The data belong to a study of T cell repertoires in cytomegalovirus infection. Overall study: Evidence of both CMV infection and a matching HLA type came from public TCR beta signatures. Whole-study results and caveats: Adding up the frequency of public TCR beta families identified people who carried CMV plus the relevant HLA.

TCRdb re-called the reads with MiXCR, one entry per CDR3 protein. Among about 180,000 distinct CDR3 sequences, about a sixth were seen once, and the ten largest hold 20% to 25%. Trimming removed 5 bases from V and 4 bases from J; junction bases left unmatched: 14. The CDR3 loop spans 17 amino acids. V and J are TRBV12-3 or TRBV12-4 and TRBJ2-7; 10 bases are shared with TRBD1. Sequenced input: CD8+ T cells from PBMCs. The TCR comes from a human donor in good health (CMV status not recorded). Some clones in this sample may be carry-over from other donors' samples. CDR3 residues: CASSKGGTGDPSYEQYF. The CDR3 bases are TGTGCCAGCAGTAAAGGGGGGACAGGGGACCCCTCATACGAGCAGTACTTC.